This T cell receptor beta chain was found in a study of T cells in women clearing cervical HPV infection (dated by TCRdb to 2016 to 2019). Regarding the research as a whole: The cases were fewer than 30 women with histologically confirmed HPV16-related CIN3 or worse, and 2 of these cases were invasive cancers. The controls were 25 to 30 women whose single incident HPV16 infection cleared within 12 months with no development of precancer or cancer. Blood from cases was collected at the visit where the lesion was first found, while blood from controls was collected once the infection could no longer be detected. For cases, a median interval of nearly 150 days, with an interquartile range of 90 to 200 days, was observed between lesion detection and blood sampling. HLA typing was available for only a few women, so HLA type could not be excluded as a confounder. An exploratory proof-of-principle case-control study, nested within the Guanacaste HPV Natural History Study in Costa Rica, was conducted to compare TCR repertoires across cervical HPV16 outcomes. Cases were matched to controls by age within five years and by the year the sample was collected. A median age of 34 years was observed in cases versus approximately 38 in controls, and no significant differences in baseline characteristics were found. The parent cohort enrolled 10,000 to 11,000 women aged 18 or older in Guanacaste, Costa Rica, in about 1992 to 1994 and followed the women for six to eight years. As quality controls, five blinded duplicates were added to each group, bringing the total to about 60 samples made up of approximately 50 participants and some ten replicates.

Concerning this clone: The target of this receptor is not known. The read falls 3 residues short of the CDR3 end, and the missing part is taken from the germline J gene.

Every participant had a single incident cervical HPV16 infection, and women with prevalent HPV16 infections were excluded. Cervical HPV DNA was detected with MY09/MY11 PCR, and genotyping was done by dot-blot hybridization. Under 17 mL of heparinized blood was centrifuged, after which the buffy coat was aliquoted, frozen at -30 degrees C, and then stored at -80 degrees C. Genomic DNA was extracted from buffy coat specimens using QIAGEN kits. Based on the germline V gene (reference sequence), the CDR1 and CDR2 sequences are LNHDA and SQIVND. The CDR3, cysteine through phenylalanine, is 14 amino acids long. Part of the CDR3 DNA is given, 33 bases translated from base 1. Clipping removes 7 bases from V and 6 bases from J, with 7 as the unmatched junction base count. Broader findings and caveats from the paper: T-cell numbers per sample were unknown, so richness differences could reflect varying T-cell content rather than repertoire biology. CIN3+ cases had significantly higher TCR repertoire richness than controls across sequencing depths, but evenness did not differ between the groups. Because of the cross-sectional design, the study could not determine whether the associations came before infection or resulted from infection, and neither effector/memory subsets nor HPV-specific T cells were isolated. Cases had lower TRBV6-7 relative abundance than controls (approximately 0.11% versus 0.16%; Bonferroni P = 0.0008). Cases were distinguished from controls with an estimated AUC of approximately 0.8 by random forest classifiers combining richness and V gene abundances.

TCR beta CDR3 regions were amplified by multiplex PCR from an average of roughly 1.1 ug genomic DNA per sample using the immunoSEQ assay. To correct primer bias, the assay used a complete synthetic TCR repertoire to set an amplification baseline. The amplicons were sequenced using the Illumina platform. Per the source publication's procedure: Error correction of the sequences involved clustering with frequency ratios plus a modified nearest-neighbor algorithm, after which the sequences were analyzed in the immunoSEQ Analyzer using IMGT gene definitions. TCR richness and evenness were averaged over 20 rarefaction repeats at each rarefaction depth, excluding samples with fewer sequences than the depth. Relative abundances of V, D and J genes were compared between groups using Wilcoxon rank sum tests, with FDR correction applied. In the blinded duplicates, the intraclass correlation was around 96% for TCR richness and averaged about 79% across 65 to 75 gene segments. TCRdb holds this immuneACCESS table with in-frame rearrangements only. Some clones are missing; in checked studies, unresolved V genes explain under half, and the rest has no known cause. The DNA was the basis for D and trimming; V, J and clone size are from that table. The sample's clone listing holds some 39,000 clones. The top ten clonotypes cover about 6% of the sample.

Specimen: blood buffy coat. The chain was built from TRBV19 and TRBJ2-2; 8 middle bases align to TRBD1. The clonotype comes from a woman aged 18 to 75 with a cervical HPV16 infection that either progressed to CIN3+ or cleared (not recorded which). The CDR3 is CASTGQGGPGELFF. The CDR3 DNA, read in part, is TGTGCCAGTACTGGACAGGGTGGGCCCGGGGAG. Joined to the reference TRBV19 and TRBJ2-2 proteins, this CDR3 gives the full variable domain: DGGITQSPKYLFRKEGQNVTLSCEQNLNHDAMYWYRQDPGQGLRLIYYSQIVNDFQKGDIAEGYSVSREKKESFPLTVTSAQKNPTAFYLCASTGQGGPGELFFGEGSRLTVL.